This T cell receptor (beta chain) was recorded in a study of molecular identifiers for immune sequencing clone quantification. Study-wide findings and caveats: The sizes of highly expanded clones could be underestimated when identical TCR molecules share a barcode.

For bulk TCR libraries, previously described methods and listed TCR primers were used. From the PCR reads, TCRdb called clonotypes with MiXCR, one entry per CDR3 protein. The sample includes approximately 97,000 distinct CDR3 sequences, roughly 24% of them seen just once. Germline V gene lookup returns CDR1 MDHEN and CDR2 SYDVKM. Trimming took 2 bases from V and 9 from J, leaving 17 bases between them. This CDR3 spans 15 amino acids. Ten or more counts support this clonotype. The target antigen is unknown. Sequenced input: naive CD8+ T cells from blood, with Jurkat cell RNA spiked in. The subset was: FACS-sorted CD8+CD4-CCR7+CD45RA+ naive T cells. The receptor was isolated from a human donor in good health. Some libraries in this study had Jurkat cell RNA spiked in. V and J are TRBV28 and TRBJ2-1; D may match TRBD1 or TRBD2 (5 bases each). The CDR3 loop reads CASSLGEGLVGEQFF. CDR3 nucleotide sequence: TGTGCCAGCAGTTTAGGTGAGGGGCTAGTCGGTGAGCAGTTCTTC.